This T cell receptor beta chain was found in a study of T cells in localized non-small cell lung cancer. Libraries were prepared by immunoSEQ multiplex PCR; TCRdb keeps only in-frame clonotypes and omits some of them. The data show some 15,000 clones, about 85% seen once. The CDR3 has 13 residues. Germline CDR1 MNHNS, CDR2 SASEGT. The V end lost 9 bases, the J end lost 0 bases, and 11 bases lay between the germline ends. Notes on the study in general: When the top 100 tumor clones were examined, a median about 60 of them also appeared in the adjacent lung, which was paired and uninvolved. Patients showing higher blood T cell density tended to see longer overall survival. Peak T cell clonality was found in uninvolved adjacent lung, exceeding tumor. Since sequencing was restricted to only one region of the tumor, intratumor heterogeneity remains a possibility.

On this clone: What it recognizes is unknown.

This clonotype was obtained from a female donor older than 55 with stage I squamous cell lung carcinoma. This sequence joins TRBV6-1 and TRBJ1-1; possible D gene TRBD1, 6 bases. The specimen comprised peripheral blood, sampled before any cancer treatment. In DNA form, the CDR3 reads TGTGCCAGTACAGGGAAAATGAACACTGAAGCTTTCTTT. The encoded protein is CASTGKMNTEAFF.